Below, 25 T cell receptor beta chains from the same sample are listed, as sequenced in a study of tumor-infiltrating lymphocytes in primary liver carcinoma (dated by TCRdb to 2015 to 2018). Blood RNA was extracted from unsorted whole blood with TRIzol reagent; germline DNA came from the DNeasy Blood & Tissue kit. TCRdb lists the instrument as Illumina HiSeq 2500. A constant-region primer and ProtoScript II reverse transcriptase were used to reverse-transcribe TCRbeta-specific cDNA from roughly 0.5 ug total RNA. TCRbeta libraries were built with three nested multiplex PCR rounds, a slightly modified ARM-PCR procedure. The first two PCR rounds used multiplex TRBV1-TRBV30 forward primers with a Cbeta reverse primer, each for 10 cycles. The public reads were run again by TCRdb, first through fastp at Q25 and then through MiXCR, and only productive beta chains were kept. Identical CDR3 protein sequences are pooled into one entry, listed with their most common genes and DNA. Present in this sample are 330,000 or so distinct CDR3 sequences, about 61% of which were seen just once. The ten biggest clones cover about 6% of the sample.

Material for sequencing was peripheral blood. The receptors come from a man aged 40-49 years with primary liver carcinoma and hepatitis B virus infection.

For this clonotype: The junction shows a germline mismatch at one end, possibly a read error. V and J are TRBV11-3 and TRBJ1-1; D is unresolved. The CDR3 is made up of 16 amino acids. Looked up from germline, CDR1 is SGHNT and CDR2 is YENEEA. DNA of the CDR3: TGTGCCAGCAGCATAGTTTCGTGCATATTGAACACTGTAGCTTTCTTT. Encoded protein: CASSIVSCILNTVAFF.

This clonotype has at least ten counts. The chain recombines TRBV29-1 with TRBJ1-1, with D uncertain. Germline V gene sequence: CDR1 SQVTM, CDR2 ANQGSEA. The CDR3 consists of 14 residues. The V end was cut by 7 bases, the J end by 0 bases, with 15 bases between. CDR3 protein: CSAATETLNTEAFF. CDR3 DNA sequence: TGCAGCGCCGCAACCGAGACATTGAACACTGAAGCTTTCTTT.

The chain is built from TRBV5-4 and TRBJ2-5; possible D gene TRBD2, 5 bases. V lost 3 bases, J lost 4 bases, and 10 bases lay in between. The CDR3 covers 13 residues. CDR1 SGHNT and CDR2 YYREEE come from the germline V gene (reference sequence). The CDR3 protein is CASSSGTRETQYF. The DNA for the CDR3 is TGTGCCAGCAGCTCGGGAACCAGAGAGACCCAGTACTTC.

Remarks on this clonotype: At one end the junction does not follow the germline gene, possibly because of a read error. The chain joins TRBV7-7 to TRBJ2-2; TRBD1 might be the D (5 bases). Germline V gene sequence: CDR1 SSHAT, CDR2 FNYEAQ (reference sequence). This CDR3 comprises 13 residues. The CDR3 bases are TGTGCCTGCAGCAGGGATAACACCGGGGAGCTGTTTTTT. This codes for CACSRDNTGELFF.

The genes are TRBV28 and TRBJ1-2; no clear D. The V and J ends lost 2 bases and 0 bases respectively, with 7 bases between them. The CDR3 is 14 amino acids. Germline CDR1 MDHEN, CDR2 SYDVKM. The CDR3 sequence: CASSLAQANYGYTF. CDR3 nucleotides: TGTGCCAGCAGTTTAGCGCAGGCTAACTATGGCTACACCTTC.

Concerning this clonotype itself: This sequence may be a read error, since a much larger clone differs from it by one base. The CDR3 DNA follows: TGTGTCAGCAGTTGGTTTATTGGAAACACCATATATTTT. Protein product: CVSSWFIGNTIYF. The chain links TRBV28 to TRBJ1-3; no clear D. Germline V gene lookup returns CDR1 MDHEN and CDR2 SYDVKM. The CDR3 consists of 13 residues.

This chain connects TRBV6-1 to TRBJ1-5; D may be TRBD1 (5 bases). The V and J ends lost 8 bases and 1 base respectively, with 9 bases between them. Germline CDR1 MNHNS, CDR2 SASEGT. This CDR3 is built from 13 residues. The CDR3 DNA sequence: TGTGCCAGCGCGGGGGAGAGCAATCAGCCCCAGCATTTT. This codes for CASAGESNQPQHF.

Comments on this clonotype: The conserved closing phenylalanine or tryptophan is absent in this CDR3, likely reflecting a read error. This sequence joins TRBV5-4 and TRBJ2-2; either TRBD1 or TRBD2 may fit D (5 bases each). This CDR3 has 16 residues. CDR1 and CDR2 (germline): SGHNT, YYREEE (reference sequence). Trimming took 0 bases from V and 5 from J, leaving 14 bases between them. The CDR3: CASSLVGGVGTGELFY. CDR3 in DNA: TGTGCCAGCAGCTTGGTTGGGGGAGTTGGGACCGGGGAGCTGTTTTAT.

The sample holds one count of this clonotype. One end of the junction is discordant with germline, which a read error may explain. The V gene is TRBV10-2, the J gene TRBJ1-5; tentative D call: TRBD1 (5 bases). This CDR3 spans 15 amino acids. Germline V gene lookup returns CDR1 WSHSY and CDR2 SAAADI. The CDR3 DNA reads as TGCGCCAGCAGTGAGGACAGCCATAGCAGTCAGCCCCAGCATTTT. Protein sequence: CASSEDSHSSQPQHF.

The chain employs TRBV28 and TRBJ2-7; the D gene is possibly TRBD2 (6 bases). Per the germline V gene, CDR1 is MDHEN and CDR2 is SYDVKM. The CDR3 runs to 14 residues. The V and J ends lost 6 bases and 2 bases respectively, with 14 bases between them. CDR3 DNA sequence: TGTGCCAGCAGCTCTAGCGACCGCACCTACGAGCAGTACTTC. Its protein product is CASSSSDRTYEQYF.

Notes on this clonotype: Sequence at one end of the junction differs from germline and may be a read error. The chain carries TRBV11-1 and TRBJ2-3; 7 nucleotides align to TRBD2. Germline-derived CDR1 and CDR2 are SGHAT and FQDESV (reference sequence). CDR3 length: 15 residues. The CDR3 loop reads CASREGGGLTDMQYF. CDR3 nucleotides: TGTGCCAGCAGAGAAGGCGGGGGTCTGACAGATATGCAGTATTTT.

This chain links TRBV13 with TRBJ2-7; 8 positions agree with TRBD2. This CDR3 is 14 amino acids long. The germline V gene has CDR1 PRHDT and CDR2 FYEKMQ (reference sequence). With V trimmed by 5 bases and J by 5 bases, 8 bases remained unmatched. The chain's CDR3 is CASSPRTSNDEQYF. In nucleotides, the CDR3 is TGTGCCAGCAGCCCTCGGACTAGCAACGACGAGCAGTACTTC.

Concerning this clonotype itself: A much larger clone is a single base away; this may be a read error. CDR3 coding DNA: TGTGCCAGCAGTTACTCGCTTTCGGGACTGACCTACGAGCTGTACTTC. Its translation is CASSYSLSGLTYELYF. This rearrangement joins TRBV6-5 to TRBJ2-7; possible D gene TRBD2, 6 bases. The CDR3 runs to 16 residues. The germline gives CDR1 MNHEY, CDR2 SVGAGI.

About this clonotype: A junction boundary mismatches the germline segment, possibly from a read error. The chain carries TRBV25-1 and TRBJ2-1; 8 bases map to TRBD1. CDR1 is MGHDK and CDR2 is SYGVNS in the germline V gene. There are 22 residues in the CDR3. The CDR3 region has the DNA TGTGCTAGCAGCCCGACCCTAGTACCAGGGGGCGTCAGACGATTAACCTACAATGAGCAGTTCTTC. As protein: CASSPTLVPGGVRRLTYNEQFF.

Worth noting for this clonotype: A much bigger clone sits one base away, suggesting this may be a read error. For the CDR3, the DNA is TGTGCCAACAGTAATACAAATGGTGAGCAGTACTTC. Translated: CANSNTNGEQYF. This chain uses TRBV6-2 or TRBV6-3 with TRBJ2-7, with unresolved D. The CDR3 runs 12 residues. The V gene's germline CDR1 is MNHEY and CDR2 SVGEGT.

Worth noting for this clonotype: Germline is not matched at one junction end, which may reflect a read error. The chain links TRBV11-2 to TRBJ2-7, with TRBD2 identical over 8 bases. CDR3 length equals 18 residues. Germline values: CDR1 SGHAT, CDR2 FQNNGV. CDR3 sequence (DNA): TGTGTCAGCATAACCTTTAGCGATGGGAGCGGGAGTCCCTCCGAGCAGTACTTC. Translation: CVSITFSDGSGSPSEQYF.

In its sample, this clonotype is medium-sized. This sequence joins TRBV6-5 and TRBJ2-1, with D hard to call. V shed 2 bases and J shed 5 bases, with 13 bases lying between them. The CDR3 consists of 15 residues. Per the germline V gene, CDR1 is MNHEY and CDR2 is SVGAGI. The CDR3 region has the DNA TGTGCCAGCAGTTACGGAAGCAACTTTAACAATGAGCAGTTCTTC. Its protein product is CASSYGSNFNNEQFF.

A remark on this clonotype: One end of the junction fails to match germline, which may point to a read error. The gene calls are TRBV11-2 and TRBJ2-3; D is possibly TRBD1 (6 bases). There are 17 residues in the CDR3. The germline gives CDR1 SGHAT, CDR2 FQNNGV. The DNA of the CDR3 is TGTGCCAGCAGCTTAGGCCTAGGGGGAGCGGTGGCAGATACGCAATATTTT. Protein sequence: CASSLGLGGAVADTQYF.

The chain combines TRBV5-1 with TRBJ2-5, with 14 bases aligning to TRBD2. The V gene's germline CDR1 is SGHRS and CDR2 YFSETQ. The CDR3 is made up of 16 amino acids. V lost 4 bases to trimming and J lost 4 bases; unmatched junction nucleotides: 6. CDR3 sequence: CASSGGLAGVSETQYF. The CDR3 DNA reads as TGCGCCAGCAGCGGGGGACTAGCGGGAGTCTCAGAGACCCAGTACTTC. Filled out from reference TRBV5-1 and TRBJ2-5, the complete variable domain reads KAGVTQTPRYLIKTRGQQVTLSCSPISGHRSVSWYQQTPGQGLQFLFEYFSETQRNKGNFPGRFSGRQFSNSRSEMNVSTLELGDSALYLCASSGGLAGVSETQYFGPGTRLLVL.

Of note for this clonotype: An end of the junction differs from the germline gene, which may be a read error. V gene TRBV11-2 combines with J gene TRBJ1-4; D unresolved. Germline V lookup: CDR1 SGHAT, CDR2 FQNNGV. The CDR3 runs to 14 residues. The CDR3 nucleotides are TGTGCCAGCAGCCTTAACCGGGAGAATGAAAAACTCTTTTTT. Residues: CASSLNRENEKLFF.

As for this clonotype: The junction differs from germline at one of its ends, possibly a read error. This chain uses TRBV6-2 or TRBV6-3 with TRBJ1-2, with D possibly TRBD1 on 6 matching bases. This CDR3 comprises 14 residues. Germline CDR1 reads MNHEY; CDR2 reads SVGEGT. The CDR3: CASRRQVFIYGYTF. The CDR3, as DNA: TGCGCCAGCAGAAGACAGGTGTTCATCTATGGCTACACCTTC.

A note on this clonotype: This may stem from a read error, because a much larger clone lies one nucleotide away. The rearrangement joins TRBV30 to TRBJ2-1, with a tentative D call TRBD2 (5 bases). CDR1 is GTSNPN and CDR2 is SVGIG in the germline V gene (reference sequence). The CDR3 totals 14 residues. Trimming took 4 bases from V and 5 from J, leaving 15 bases between them. This CDR3 reads CAWNGLAGNNEQFF. In DNA form, the CDR3 reads TGTGCCTGGAATGGGCTAGCTGGGAACAATGAGCAGTTCTTC.

This clonotype appeared once. Possible read error: a much larger clone is one base away. The chain uses TRBV5-8 and TRBJ2-3; the match to TRBD1 covers 8 bases. The germline CDR1 and CDR2 sequences are SGHTS and YDEGEE. The J segment lost 7 bases and the V segment lost 4 bases, leaving 8 bases of the junction unmatched. CDR3 size: 14 residues. For the CDR3, the DNA is TGTGCCAGCAGCCCCGATCAGGGGGCATATACGCAGTATTTT. It is translated as CASSPDQGAYTQYF.

The rearrangement uses TRBV24-1 and TRBJ2-3, with a possible D match to TRBD1 (6 bases). The V gene's germline CDR1 is KGHDR and CDR2 SFDVKD. This CDR3 spans 15 amino acids. Between the trimmed V and J ends, which lost 1 base and 4 bases, there was a span of 11 bases. The CDR3 nucleotides read TGTGCCACCAGTGATTTTGGACAGAACGCAGATACGCAGTATTTT. It translates to CATSDFGQNADTQYF.

This clonotype has a count of ten or more. The chain carries TRBV4-1 and TRBJ2-7; 11 bases align to TRBD1. Losses at the gene ends were 1 base for V and 2 bases for J; bases not matched to a gene: 4. Germline V gene sequence: CDR1 MGHRA, CDR2 YSYEKL. CDR3 length equals 16 residues. This chain's CDR3 is CASSQARTGGTYEQYF. The CDR3 region has the DNA TGCGCCAGCAGCCAAGCGCGGACAGGGGGCACCTACGAGCAGTACTTC.